Listed here are 25 T cell receptor beta chains from one sample, sequenced in a study of T cell changes during pregnancy in multiple sclerosis. Sequencing used immunoSEQ multiplex PCR; TCRdb keeps in-frame clones, though not all of them. The table records tens of thousands of clones, more than 85% of them present only once. Sequencing used CD4+ T cells from peripheral blood mononuclear cells, obtained in the second trimester of pregnancy. These receptors were collected from a female donor in good health, enrolled as a control in a pregnancy study.

The CDR3 DNA follows: TGTGCCAGCAGCGTAGTTGGGTCTAGCGGGGCCAATGAGCAGTTCTTC. It specifies CASSVVGSSGANEQFF. The chain has TRBV9 and TRBJ2-1, with 9 nucleotides matching TRBD2. The V and J ends lost 0 bases and 6 bases, in that order; junction bases with no gene match: 7. The CDR3 extends over 16 amino acids. In germline, CDR1 is SGDLS, CDR2 YYNGEE. The full variable domain, with the rest looked up from reference TRBV9 and TRBJ2-1, is DSGVTQTPKHLITATGQRVTLRCSPRSGDLSVYWYQQSLDQGLQFLIQYYNGEERAKGNILERFSAQQFPDLHSELNLSSLELGDSALYFCASSVVGSSGANEQFFGPGTRLTVL.

The chain has TRBV18 and TRBJ2-3; tentative D call: TRBD2 (5 bases). V lost 2 bases and J 3 bases, leaving 15 bases between the germline ends. The CDR3 is made up of 16 amino acids. From germline, CDR1 is KGHSH and CDR2 LQKENI. This chain's CDR3 is CASSPSIGVGTDTQYF. CDR3 sequence (DNA): TGTGCCAGCTCACCATCGATCGGGGTGGGTACAGATACGCAGTATTTT. Full variable domain (outside the CDR3, taken from reference TRBV18 and TRBJ2-3): NAGVMQNPRHLVRRRGQEARLRCSPMKGHSHVYWYRQLPEEGLKFMVYLQKENIIDESGMPKERFSAEFPKEGPSILRIQQVVRGDSAAYFCASSPSIGVGTDTQYFGPGTRLTVL.

The chain is built from TRBV6-1 and TRBJ2-3; D may be TRBD1 (5 bases). The germline V gene encodes CDR1 MNHNS and CDR2 SASEGT. Trimming pared 7 bases from V and 5 bases from J, leaving 13 bases between. This CDR3 comprises 13 residues. The CDR3 nucleotides read TGTGCCAGCACGTTGGGGCAGGGAGATACGCAGTATTTT. It specifies CASTLGQGDTQYF.

This chain uses TRBV7-8 with TRBJ2-3; 10 nucleotides agree with TRBD2. J lost 4 bases, V lost 4 bases, and 5 bases had no gene match. CDR1 and CDR2 (germline): SGHVS, FQNEAQ. This CDR3 contains 15 residues. CDR3 loop: CASSYLAGVPDTQYF. The CDR3 DNA sequence: TGTGCCAGCAGCTATCTAGCGGGAGTTCCAGATACGCAGTATTTT.

This clone was detected a few times. The rearrangement joins TRBV7-9 to TRBJ1-1; possible D gene TRBD1, 5 bases. The ends were cut back, 5 bases at V and 11 bases at J, with 21 bases in the middle. In germline, CDR1 is SEHNR, CDR2 FQNEAQ (reference sequence). The CDR3 has 14 residues. The CDR3 nucleotides read TGTGCCAGCAGCCCTATGGGGGGGTCAGGGTTGGCTTTCTTT. Translated: CASSPMGGSGLAFF. The entire variable domain, with the rest obtained from reference TRBV7-9 and TRBJ1-1, is as follows: DTGVSQNPRHKITKRGQNVTFRCDPISEHNRLYWYRQTLGQGPEFLTYFQNEAQLEKSRLLSDRFSAERPKGSFSTLEIQRTEQGDSAMYLCASSPMGGSGLAFFGQGTRLTVV.

The V call is TRBV5-1, the J call TRBJ2-7; 12 bases match TRBD1. With V trimmed by 4 bases and J by 5 bases, 4 bases remained unmatched. The CDR3 consists of 14 residues. Per germline, CDR1 SGHRS and CDR2 YFSETQ. For the CDR3, the DNA is TGCGCCAGCAGCGACGGGACAGGGGGCAACGAGCAGTACTTC. It specifies CASSDGTGGNEQYF.

This chain uses TRBV28 with TRBJ2-1; 11 bases align to TRBD1. The CDR3 sequence is 15 residues long. Germline V lookup: CDR1 MDHEN, CDR2 SYDVKM. J gave up 9 bases and V 6 bases, and 10 bases lay outside the gene matches. DNA for the CDR3: TGTGCCAGCAGGGGAGGGGGACAGGGGGATGGTGAGCAGTTCTTC. Its protein is CASRGGGQGDGEQFF.

The rearrangement links TRBV2 to TRBJ2-7; D perhaps matches TRBD2 (6 bases). This CDR3 region has 15 residues. Germline CDR1 and CDR2: SNHLY and FYNNEI. Trimming cost V 4 bases and J 9 bases, with 22 bases left between them. Written as DNA, the CDR3 is TGTGCCAGCAGTGTTCTGGGGACTTCAGGTGTTTCGCAGTACTTC. This sequence encodes CASSVLGTSGVSQYF.

This chain connects TRBV2 to TRBJ1-1; 10 bases align to TRBD1. Germline-derived CDR1 and CDR2 are SNHLY and FYNNEI. The CDR3 extends over 17 amino acids. With V trimmed by 8 bases and J by 1 base, 13 bases remained unmatched. The DNA of the CDR3 is TGTGCCAGCGTTCCGGGACAGGGGTTAGAAGGGAACACTGAAGCTTTCTTT. It specifies CASVPGQGLEGNTEAFF. Full variable domain (outside the CDR3, taken from reference TRBV2 and TRBJ1-1): EPEVTQTPSHQVTQMGQEVILRCVPISNHLYFYWYRQILGQKVEFLVSFYNNEISEKSEIFDDQFSVERPDGSNFTLKIRSTKLEDSAMYFCASVPGQGLEGNTEAFFGQGTRLTVV.

V gene TRBV7-3 combines with J gene TRBJ1-6; D gene unclear. Trimming cost V 2 bases and J 7 bases, with 9 bases left between them. CDR1 and CDR2 (germline): SGHTA, FQGTGA. The CDR3 sequence is 14 residues long. CDR3 protein: CASSLLAANSPLHF. In DNA, the CDR3 is TGTGCCAGCAGCTTATTGGCCGCCAATTCACCCCTCCACTTT.

This rearrangement joins TRBV5-6 to TRBJ1-5; 7 bases are a match to TRBD1. Trimming took 4 bases from V and 2 from J; bases not matched to a gene: 12. CDR1 and CDR2 (germline): SGHDT, YYEEEE. CDR3 size: 17 residues. CDR3 sequence reads: CASSGQRQGRGNQPQHF. The CDR3 region has the DNA TGTGCCAGCAGCGGTCAACGACAGGGTCGGGGCAATCAGCCCCAGCATTTT.

The chain employs TRBV5-1 and TRBJ2-3; D is ambiguous. Germline lookup yields CDR1 SGHRS and CDR2 YFSETQ. V was cut by 6 bases and J by 4 bases, with 15 bases left in between. The CDR3 runs 14 residues. CDR3 region: CASNNNLIPDTQYF. The CDR3 nucleotides are TGCGCCAGCAATAACAATTTAATCCCAGATACGCAGTATTTT.

The CDR3 protein is CASSPPGVRGETQYF. The CDR3 nucleotides read TGTGCCAGCTCACCACCAGGGGTCCGTGGAGAGACCCAGTACTTC. This rearrangement joins TRBV18 to TRBJ2-5, with TRBD1 as a possible D gene (5 bases). CDR3 size: 15 residues. Per the germline V gene, CDR1 is KGHSH and CDR2 is LQKENI. V lost 0 bases, J lost 4 bases, and 12 bases lay in between.

The chain recombines TRBV9 with TRBJ2-1; maybe TRBD1 (6 bases). Germline CDR1 is SGDLS and CDR2 is YYNGEE. V lost 3 bases, J lost 3 bases, and 13 bases lay in between. There are 15 residues in the CDR3. The DNA of the CDR3 is TGTGCCAGCAGCGGGCCGGGACATAGCTACAATGAGCAGTTCTTC. It is translated as CASSGPGHSYNEQFF. The complete variable domain, with remaining parts taken from reference TRBV9 and TRBJ2-1, reads DSGVTQTPKHLITATGQRVTLRCSPRSGDLSVYWYQQSLDQGLQFLIQYYNGEERAKGNILERFSAQQFPDLHSELNLSSLELGDSALYFCASSGPGHSYNEQFFGPGTRLTVL.

V is TRBV7-2 and J is TRBJ1-5; D possibly corresponds to TRBD1 (6 bases). CDR1 and CDR2 from the germline V gene are SGHTA and FQGNSA. The germline V and J ends were trimmed by 4 bases and 5 bases, with 12 bases remaining between them. This CDR3 is 14 amino acids long. The CDR3 region has the DNA TGTGCCAGCAGCTCTAAGGGGGGGGATCAGCCCCAGCATTTT. It translates to CASSSKGGDQPQHF.

J is TRBJ2-3 and V is TRBV2; weak D call: TRBD1 (5 bases). Trimming removed 8 bases from V and 6 bases from J, with 21 bases in between. The CDR3 contains 15 residues. Germline V gene lookup returns CDR1 SNHLY and CDR2 FYNNEI. Here the CDR3 reads CASSGAILRIDTQYF. CDR3 nucleotide sequence: TGTGCCAGCTCTGGGGCTATTTTGAGGATTGATACGCAGTATTTT.

The chain has TRBV5-4 and TRBJ2-7, with 7 positions matching TRBD2. The V and J ends lost 4 bases and 7 bases, in that order; junction bases with no gene match: 11. The CDR3 consists of 14 residues. CDR1 SGHNT and CDR2 YYREEE come from the germline V gene (reference sequence). DNA for the CDR3: TGTGCCAGCAGCCAGGACCCGGCCGGGAGGGAGCAGTACTTC. It translates to CASSQDPAGREQYF.

This clone was seen more than once but under ten times. This chain joins TRBV28 and TRBJ2-7; D is unresolved. Germline V lookup: CDR1 MDHEN, CDR2 SYDVKM. V lost 6 bases to trimming and J lost 0 bases, with 12 bases between them. The CDR3 length is 14 residues. The CDR3 coding sequence is TGTGCCAGCAGCCTGACTCCTAGCTCCTACGAGCAGTACTTC. This sequence encodes CASSLTPSSYEQYF.

V usage is TRBV5-1 and J usage is TRBJ2-2; 9 bases align to TRBD1. This CDR3 contains 15 residues. Germline trimming cut 4 bases from V and 3 bases from J; bases unmatched to any gene: 4. Germline assignment: CDR1 SGHRS and CDR2 YFSETQ. The chain's CDR3 is CASSTGQGDTGELFF. The CDR3 nucleotides read TGCGCCAGCAGCACGGGACAGGGTGACACCGGGGAGCTGTTTTTT.

V is TRBV5-6 and J is TRBJ1-3; the match to TRBD1 covers 10 bases. The length of the CDR3 is 17 residues. The J segment lost 0 bases and the V segment lost 0 bases, leaving 3 bases of the junction unmatched. Germline CDR1 is SGHDT and CDR2 is YYEEEE. CDR3 protein: CASSLAGQGGSGNTIYF. CDR3 DNA: TGTGCCAGCAGCTTGGCCGGACAGGGGGGCTCTGGAAACACCATATATTTT.

The rearrangement joins TRBV5-4 to TRBJ1-2; the D gene is possibly TRBD1 (5 bases). Per the germline V gene, CDR1 is SGHNT and CDR2 is YYREEE (reference sequence). CDR3 length: 13 residues. V was trimmed by 5 bases and J by 7 bases, leaving 15 bases between them. The DNA of the CDR3 is TGTGCCAGCAGGGGGGGTTTTGGCGGTGGCTACACCTTC. Its translation is CASRGGFGGGYTF.

The chain combines TRBV28 with TRBJ2-7; 8 bases fit TRBD2. The CDR3 contains 15 residues. The germline V gene has CDR1 MDHEN and CDR2 SYDVKM. V lost 6 bases to trimming and J lost 3 bases; unmatched junction nucleotides: 10. The CDR3 coding sequence is TGTGCCAGCAGACTCCCCCGGGGGGGCGGCTACGAGCAGTACTTC. It is translated as CASRLPRGGGYEQYF.

The rearrangement joins TRBV18 to TRBJ1-5; tentatively, D is TRBD1 (5 bases). The CDR3 is 15 amino acids. The germline V and J ends were trimmed by 0 bases and 7 bases, with 13 bases remaining between them. The germline V gene encodes CDR1 KGHSH and CDR2 LQKENI. CDR3 DNA: TGTGCCAGCTCACCACCACCGGGGGATGGGCAGCCCCAGCATTTT. Amino acids: CASSPPPGDGQPQHF.

The V call is TRBV6-6, the J call TRBJ2-7; D may be TRBD1 (5 bases). V was clipped by 8 bases and J by 4 bases, with 18 bases between them. Looked up from germline, CDR1 is MNHNY and CDR2 is SVGAGI (reference sequence). CDR3 length equals 14 residues. As DNA, the CDR3 is TGTGCCAGCCGAGAAAGACCGGACATTTACGAGCAGTACTTC. Translation gives CASRERPDIYEQYF.

The V gene is TRBV5-1, the J gene TRBJ2-1; TRBD1 matches at 7 bases. The CDR3 is 15 residues long. Germline V gene lookup returns CDR1 SGHRS and CDR2 YFSETQ. V lost 3 bases, J lost 7 bases, and 10 bases stayed unmatched. CDR3 residues: CASSSGQPGDNEQFF. The CDR3 DNA is TGCGCCAGCAGCTCGGGACAGCCCGGCGATAATGAGCAGTTCTTC.